This TCR beta chain was captured in a study of graft-versus-host responses after intestinal transplantation. Sequenced by immunoSEQ multiplex PCR; TCRdb stores in-frame clones only, minus some. The table has 6,000 to 7,500 clones, 33% seen once. The CDR3 has 13 amino acids. The V end was cut by 2 bases, the J end by 9 bases, with 14 bases between. Germline assignment: CDR1 MGHRA and CDR2 YSYEKL. Responders (around 200,000, CFSE-labeled) met around 200,000 stimulators that were irradiated and violet-dye-labeled. CFSE-low proliferating responders, CD3+CD4+ and CD3+CD8+, were sorted post-reaction. The clonotype originates from a human patient who was an organ donor for intestinal transplantation. This material consisted of alloreactive CD8+ T cells from a mixed lymphocyte reaction culture, taken before transplantation. As for subset: CFSE-low proliferating T cells sorted from roughly six-day pre-transplant mixed lymphocyte reaction (GvH or HvG direction). The chain combines TRBV4-1 with TRBJ2-7, with D perhaps TRBD2 (5 bases). Written as DNA, the CDR3 is TGCGCCAGCAGCCAAATCCCGACGGACTTGCAGTACTTC. Residues: CASSQIPTDLQYF.